This T cell receptor (beta chain) was documented in a study of blood T cell repertoires in COVID-19. Whole-study context: Some COVID-19 samples were acute and others convalescent; all came from the United States, Italy and Spain.

The repertoire was sequenced with immunoSEQ multiplex PCR; TCRdb's copy has only in-frame clones and lacks some. The top ten hold 6.5% of the sample, which has 20,000 to 30,000 clones, about 86% seen once. The V end lost 3 bases, the J end lost 4 bases, and 11 bases lay between the germline ends. This CDR3 region has 14 residues. The germline V gene encodes CDR1 SGHRS and CDR2 YFSETQ. Sequenced material: peripheral blood. The receptor was isolated from a man between 65 and 85 years old with acute or convalescent COVID-19. V is TRBV5-1 and J is TRBJ1-3, with TRBD1 as a possible D gene (5 bases). Here the CDR3 reads CASSSETVGNTIYF. The CDR3 region has the DNA TGCGCCAGCAGCTCCGAGACAGTCGGAAACACCATATATTTT.